This TCR beta chain was obtained from a study of regulatory T cells in long-lasting Graves disease. Documented time point: newly diagnosed GD, antithyroid drugs for less than 3 months. Making the TCR library involved RNA that had been extracted from PBMCs. Investigators prepared the TCR beta libraries by applying iRepertoire HTBI primers and Arm-PCR of CDR3 regions. TCRdb reprocessed the multiplex PCR reads via MiXCR and lists one record per CDR3 protein. The table includes 450,000 to 650,000 distinct CDR3 sequences, more than 15% detected once. These data are also associated with another study on T cells in Graves' hyperthyroidism and ophthalmopathy.

The source of this sequence is a woman aged 35-60 years with Graves disease. The specimen comprised peripheral blood mononuclear cells (PBMCs), sampled at new diagnosis, from a patient treated with antithyroid drugs.

The CDR3, as DNA: TGCGCCAGCGGGGGGGGGGCCGGCAATGAGCAGTTCTTC. Its protein product is CASGGGAGNEQFF. The chain couples TRBV5-1 to TRBJ2-1, with D perhaps TRBD2 (7 bases). CDR1 and CDR2 from the germline V gene are SGHRS and YFSETQ. CDR3 length: 13 amino acids. Trimming took off 7 bases at V and 6 bases at J, with 14 bases between the two ends.